This passage covers 8 T cell receptor beta chains from one sample sequenced in a study of T cell repertoires in cytomegalovirus infection. Antigen specificity for these receptors is unknown. MiXCR was run by TCRdb on the reads, yielding one entry per CDR3 protein. The sample consists of 700,000 to 900,000 distinct CDR3 sequences, under 35% of them appearing once. Sequenced material: cultured CD8+ T cells from PBMCs, taken from culture after CMV antigen stimulation. The receptors come from a human donor in good health (CMV status not recorded). Some clones in this sample may be carry-over from other donors' samples.

This clonotype was seen only a few times. The chain is built from TRBV27 and TRBJ1-1; 7 positions agree with TRBD1. The V and J ends lost 5 bases and 4 bases, in that order; junction bases with no gene match: 10. This CDR3 spans 15 amino acids. Germline CDR1 reads MNHEY; CDR2 reads SMNVEV (reference sequence). CDR3 protein: CASSTRQGRFTEAFF. DNA for the CDR3: TGTGCCAGCAGTACCCGACAGGGAAGATTCACTGAAGCTTTCTTT.

The table lists this clonotype with a few counts. The genes are TRBV12-3 or TRBV12-4 and TRBJ2-3, with 8 bases lining up with TRBD1. The ends lost 4 bases at V and 3 bases at J; junction bases unmatched: 3. The CDR3 is made up of 14 amino acids. CDR3 DNA: TGTGCCAGCAGTTCGACAGGGGTAACAGATACGCAGTATTTT. Translation gives CASSSTGVTDTQYF.

This clonotype has only a few counts. The J gene is TRBJ2-7, the V gene TRBV7-6; D gene unclear. The CDR3 totals 14 residues. Per the germline V gene, CDR1 is SGHVS and CDR2 is FNYEAQ. V lost 1 base and J lost 1, with 8 bases in between. The CDR3 here is CASSLEPVSYEQYV. The CDR3 DNA is TGTGCCAGCAGCTTAGAACCGGTATCCTACGAGCAGTACGTC.

The chain has TRBV6-2 or TRBV6-3 and TRBJ2-2, with D possibly TRBD2 on 6 matching bases. The germline V and J ends were trimmed by 1 base and 3 bases, with 12 bases remaining between them. Germline-derived CDR1 and CDR2 are MNHEY and SVGEGT. The CDR3 is 16 residues long. CDR3 DNA sequence: TGTGCCAGCAGTTACTACAGCGGGCAGTACACCGGGGAGCTGTTTTTT. Translating gives CASSYYSGQYTGELFF.

The sample holds a few counts of this clonotype. This sequence joins TRBV7-9 and TRBJ2-5, with 8 bases identical to TRBD1. Looked up from germline, CDR1 is SEHNR and CDR2 is FQNEAQ (reference sequence). This CDR3 has 16 residues. Germline trimming cut 5 bases from V and 1 base from J; bases unmatched to any gene: 9. CDR3 amino acids: CASSPRQGTRQETQYF. DNA for the CDR3: TGTGCCAGCAGCCCCCGACAGGGGACACGCCAAGAGACCCAGTACTTC.

In its sample, this clonotype was seen many times. The chain couples TRBV7-9 to TRBJ2-7; perhaps TRBD2 as D (5 bases). This CDR3 region has 14 residues. Germline assignment: CDR1 SEHNR and CDR2 FQNEAQ (reference sequence). Trimming took 5 bases from V and 2 from J, leaving 13 bases between them. This chain's CDR3 is CASSPPGFPYEQYF. The DNA for the CDR3 is TGTGCCAGCAGCCCCCCGGGATTTCCCTACGAGCAGTACTTC.

This clonotype was picked up many times. The chain uses TRBV7-2 and TRBJ2-5; 11 bases fit TRBD2. The CDR3 is 15 amino acids. Germline CDR1 reads SGHTA; CDR2 reads FQGNSA. J gave up 5 bases and V 5 bases, and 7 bases lay outside the gene matches. Written as DNA, the CDR3 is TGTGCCAGCAGCCGCCGACTAGCGGGGTGGGAGACCCAGTACTTC. Its protein product is CASSRRLAGWETQYF.

This clonotype has just a few counts. This chain uses TRBV4-3 with TRBJ2-3, with unresolved D. CDR1 is LGHNA and CDR2 is YSLEER in the germline V gene. V lost 1 base, J lost 1 base, and 6 bases lay in between. The CDR3 extends over 14 amino acids. CDR3 DNA sequence: TGCGCCAGCAGCCAAGGAGGCCGCACAGATACGCAGTATTTT. Its protein is CASSQGGRTDTQYF.